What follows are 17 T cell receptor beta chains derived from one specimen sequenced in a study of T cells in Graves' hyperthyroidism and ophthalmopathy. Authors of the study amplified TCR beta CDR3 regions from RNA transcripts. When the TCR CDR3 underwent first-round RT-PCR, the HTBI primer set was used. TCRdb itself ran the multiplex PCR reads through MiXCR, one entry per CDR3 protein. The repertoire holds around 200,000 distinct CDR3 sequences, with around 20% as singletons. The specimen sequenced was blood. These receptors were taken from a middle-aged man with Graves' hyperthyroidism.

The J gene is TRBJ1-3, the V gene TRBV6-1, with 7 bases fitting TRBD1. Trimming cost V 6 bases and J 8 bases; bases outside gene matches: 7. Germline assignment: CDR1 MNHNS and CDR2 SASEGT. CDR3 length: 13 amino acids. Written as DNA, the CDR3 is TGTGCCAGCAGCAGGACAGGCCGGGACACCATATATTTT. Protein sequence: CASSRTGRDTIYF.

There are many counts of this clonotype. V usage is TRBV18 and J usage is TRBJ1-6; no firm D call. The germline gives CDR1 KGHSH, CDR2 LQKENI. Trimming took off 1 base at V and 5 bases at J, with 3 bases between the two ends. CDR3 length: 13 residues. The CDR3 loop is CASSPHDNSPLHF. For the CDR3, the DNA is TGTGCCAGCTCACCACATGATAATTCACCCCTCCACTTT.

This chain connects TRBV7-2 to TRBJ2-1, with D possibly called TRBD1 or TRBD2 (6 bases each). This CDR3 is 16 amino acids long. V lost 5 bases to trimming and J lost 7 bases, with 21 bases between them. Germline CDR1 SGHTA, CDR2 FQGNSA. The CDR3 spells CASSPGAGAFYNEQFF. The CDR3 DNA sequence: TGTGCCAGCAGCCCGGGAGCAGGGGCGTTTTATAATGAGCAGTTCTTC.

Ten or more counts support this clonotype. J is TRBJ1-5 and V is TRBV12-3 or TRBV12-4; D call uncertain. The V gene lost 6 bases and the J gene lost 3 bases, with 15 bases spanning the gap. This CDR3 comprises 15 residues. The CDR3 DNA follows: TGTGCCAGCAGGCCCGCCGGGGTCACCAATCAGCCCCAGCATTTT. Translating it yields CASRPAGVTNQPQHF.

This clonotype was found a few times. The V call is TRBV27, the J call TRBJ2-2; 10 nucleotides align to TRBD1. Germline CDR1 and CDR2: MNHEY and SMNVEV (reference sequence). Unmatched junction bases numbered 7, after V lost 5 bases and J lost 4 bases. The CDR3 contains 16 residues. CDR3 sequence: CASSPRDRGFTGELFF. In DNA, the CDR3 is TGTGCCAGCAGTCCCCGGGACAGGGGATTCACCGGGGAGCTGTTTTTT.

CDR3 nucleotide sequence: TGCAGTGCTAGAGGGTTAGCGGGGGTCGGGGAGACCCAGTACTTC. Translating gives CSARGLAGVGETQYF. The chain recombines TRBV20-1 with TRBJ2-5; 9 positions match TRBD2. This CDR3 region has 15 residues. The germline V gene encodes CDR1 DFQATT and CDR2 SNEGSKA (reference sequence). J was trimmed by 5 bases and V by 1 base; bases with no gene match: 8.

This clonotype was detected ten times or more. The CDR3 region has the DNA TGTGCCAGCTTAAGTGAGGGGGGACAGAGCTCCTACAATGAGCAGTTCTTC. It yields the protein CASLSEGGQSSYNEQFF. The J gene is TRBJ2-1, the V gene TRBV2; D possibly corresponds to TRBD1 (7 bases). V was cut by 8 bases and J by 0 bases, with 20 bases left in between. The CDR3 runs 17 residues. Germline V gene lookup returns CDR1 SNHLY and CDR2 FYNNEI.

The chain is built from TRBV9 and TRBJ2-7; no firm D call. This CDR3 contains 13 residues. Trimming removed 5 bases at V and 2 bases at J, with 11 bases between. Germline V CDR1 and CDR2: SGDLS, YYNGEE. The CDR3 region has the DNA TGTGCCAGCAGTCCAAAGGGCCCCTACGAGCAGTACTTC. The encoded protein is CASSPKGPYEQYF.

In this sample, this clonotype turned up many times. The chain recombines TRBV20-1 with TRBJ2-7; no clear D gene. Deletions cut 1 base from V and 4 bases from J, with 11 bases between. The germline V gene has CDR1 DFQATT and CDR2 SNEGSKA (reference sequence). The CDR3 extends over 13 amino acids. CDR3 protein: CSARARFGYEQYF. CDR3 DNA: TGCAGTGCTAGAGCCAGGTTCGGATACGAGCAGTACTTC.

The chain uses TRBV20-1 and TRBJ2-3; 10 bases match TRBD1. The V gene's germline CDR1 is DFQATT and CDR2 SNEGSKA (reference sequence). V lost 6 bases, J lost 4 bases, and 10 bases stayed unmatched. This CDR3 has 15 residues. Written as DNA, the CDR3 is TGCAGTGCACAGTCCCTGACAGGGGGCGCAGATACGCAGTATTTT. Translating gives CSAQSLTGGADTQYF.

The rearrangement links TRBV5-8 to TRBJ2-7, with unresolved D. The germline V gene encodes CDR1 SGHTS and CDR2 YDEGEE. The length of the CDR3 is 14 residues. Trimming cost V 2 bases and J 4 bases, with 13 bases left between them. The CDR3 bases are TGTGCCAGCAGCTTAAAGGGTGCGACTTACGAGCAGTACTTC. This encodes CASSLKGATYEQYF.

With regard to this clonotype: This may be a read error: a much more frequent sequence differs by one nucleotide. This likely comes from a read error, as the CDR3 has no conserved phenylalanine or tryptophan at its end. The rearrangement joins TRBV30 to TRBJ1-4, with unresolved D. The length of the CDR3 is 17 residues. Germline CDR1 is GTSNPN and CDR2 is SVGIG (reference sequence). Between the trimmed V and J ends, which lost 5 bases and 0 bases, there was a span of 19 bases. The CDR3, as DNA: TGTGCCTGGGACCCAGTGAGTGGAACCGCAACTAATGAAAAACTGTTTTAT. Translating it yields CAWDPVSGTATNEKLFY.

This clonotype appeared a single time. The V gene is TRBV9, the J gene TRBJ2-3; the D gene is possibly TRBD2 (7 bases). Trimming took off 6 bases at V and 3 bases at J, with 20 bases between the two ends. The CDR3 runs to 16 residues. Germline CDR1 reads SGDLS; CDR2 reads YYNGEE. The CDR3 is CASKPRGGGSTDTQYF. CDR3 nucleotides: TGTGCCAGCAAACCGAGGGGGGGGGGATCTACAGATACGCAGTATTTT.

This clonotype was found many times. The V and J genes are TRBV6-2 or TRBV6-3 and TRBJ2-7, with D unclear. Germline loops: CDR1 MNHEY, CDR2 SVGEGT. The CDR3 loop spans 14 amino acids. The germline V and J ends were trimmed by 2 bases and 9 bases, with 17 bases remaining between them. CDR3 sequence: CASSYSRYTRAQYF. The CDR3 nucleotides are TGTGCCAGCAGTTACAGCCGTTACACTCGAGCGCAGTACTTC.

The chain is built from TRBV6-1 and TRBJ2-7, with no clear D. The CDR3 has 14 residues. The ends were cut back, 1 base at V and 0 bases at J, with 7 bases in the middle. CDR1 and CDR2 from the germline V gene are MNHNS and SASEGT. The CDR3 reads CASSEVGGSYEQYF. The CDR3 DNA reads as TGTGCCAGCAGTGAAGTTGGCGGCTCCTACGAGCAGTACTTC.

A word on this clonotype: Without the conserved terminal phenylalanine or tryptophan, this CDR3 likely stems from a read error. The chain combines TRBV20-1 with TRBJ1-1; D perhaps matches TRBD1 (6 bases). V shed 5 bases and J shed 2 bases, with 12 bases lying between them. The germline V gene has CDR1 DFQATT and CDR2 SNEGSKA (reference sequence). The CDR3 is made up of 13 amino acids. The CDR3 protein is CSAGTGLNTEAFS. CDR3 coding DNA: TGCAGTGCTGGAACAGGGCTCAACACTGAAGCTTTCTCT.

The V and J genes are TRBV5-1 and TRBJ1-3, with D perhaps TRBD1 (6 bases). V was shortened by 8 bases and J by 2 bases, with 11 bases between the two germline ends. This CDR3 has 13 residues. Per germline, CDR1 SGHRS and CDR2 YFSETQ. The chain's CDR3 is CASSGVTGNTIYF. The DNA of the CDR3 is TGCGCCAGTTCAGGGGTAACTGGAAACACCATATATTTT.